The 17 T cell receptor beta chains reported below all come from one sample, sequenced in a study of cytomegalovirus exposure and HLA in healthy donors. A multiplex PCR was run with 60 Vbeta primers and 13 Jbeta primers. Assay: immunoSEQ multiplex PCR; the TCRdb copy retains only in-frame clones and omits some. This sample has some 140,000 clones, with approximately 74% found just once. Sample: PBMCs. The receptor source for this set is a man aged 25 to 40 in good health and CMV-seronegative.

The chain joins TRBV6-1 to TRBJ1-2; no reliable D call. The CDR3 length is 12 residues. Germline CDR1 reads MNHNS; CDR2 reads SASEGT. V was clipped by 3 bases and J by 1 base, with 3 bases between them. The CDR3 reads CASSDGNYGYTF. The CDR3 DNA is TGTGCCAGCAGTGACGGTAACTATGGCTACACCTTC.

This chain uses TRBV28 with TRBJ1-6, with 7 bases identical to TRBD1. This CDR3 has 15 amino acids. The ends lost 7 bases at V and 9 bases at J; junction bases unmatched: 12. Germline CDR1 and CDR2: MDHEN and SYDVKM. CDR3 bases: TGTGCCAGCACCACCAGCGCAGGGGGAGGTTCACCCCTCCACTTT. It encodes CASTTSAGGGSPLHF. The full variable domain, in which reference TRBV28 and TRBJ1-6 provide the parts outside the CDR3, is DVKVTQSSRYLVKRTGEKVFLECVQDMDHENMFWYRQDPGLGLRLIYFSYDVKMKEKGDIPEGYSVSREKKERFSLILESASTNQTSMYLCASTTSAGGGSPLHFGNGTRLTVT.

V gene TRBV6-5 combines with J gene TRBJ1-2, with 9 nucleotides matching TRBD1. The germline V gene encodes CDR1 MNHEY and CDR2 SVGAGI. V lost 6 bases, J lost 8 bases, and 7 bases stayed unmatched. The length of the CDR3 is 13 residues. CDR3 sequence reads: CASSHRGRPGYTF. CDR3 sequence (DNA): TGTGCCAGCAGCCACAGGGGGCGCCCGGGCTACACCTTC.

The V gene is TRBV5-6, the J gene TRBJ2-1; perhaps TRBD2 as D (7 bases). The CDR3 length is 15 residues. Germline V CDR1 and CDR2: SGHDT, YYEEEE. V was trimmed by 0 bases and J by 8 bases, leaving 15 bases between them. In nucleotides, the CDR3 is TGTGCCAGCAGCTTGGCCGGGGGGCCAATGGATGAGCAGTTCTTC. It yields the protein CASSLAGGPMDEQFF.

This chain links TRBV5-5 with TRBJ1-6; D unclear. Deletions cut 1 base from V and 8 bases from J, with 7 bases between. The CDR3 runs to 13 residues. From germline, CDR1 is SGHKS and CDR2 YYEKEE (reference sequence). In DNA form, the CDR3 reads TGTGCCAGCAGCTTGCCCGGGGATTCACCCCTCCACTTT. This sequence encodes CASSLPGDSPLHF.

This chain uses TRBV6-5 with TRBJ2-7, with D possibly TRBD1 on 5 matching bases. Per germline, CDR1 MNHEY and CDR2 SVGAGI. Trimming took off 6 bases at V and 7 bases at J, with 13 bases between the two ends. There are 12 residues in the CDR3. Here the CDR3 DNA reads TGTGCCAGCAGCAAGGGGCGGTTAGAGCAGTACTTC. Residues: CASSKGRLEQYF.

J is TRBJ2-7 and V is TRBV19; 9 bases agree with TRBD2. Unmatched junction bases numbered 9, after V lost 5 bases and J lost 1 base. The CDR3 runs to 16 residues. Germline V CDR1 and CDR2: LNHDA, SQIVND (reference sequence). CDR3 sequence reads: CASSPHSGGLSYEQYF. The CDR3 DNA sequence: TGTGCCAGTAGTCCCCATAGCGGGGGTCTTTCCTACGAGCAGTACTTC. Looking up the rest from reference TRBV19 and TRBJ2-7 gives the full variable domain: DGGITQSPKYLFRKEGQNVTLSCEQNLNHDAMYWYRQDPGQGLRLIYYSQIVNDFQKGDIAEGYSVSREKKESFPLTVTSAQKNPTAFYLCASSPHSGGLSYEQYFGPGTRLTVT.

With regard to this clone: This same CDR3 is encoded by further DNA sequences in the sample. The CDR3: CASSIGQNTEAFF. The CDR3 DNA follows: TGTGCCAGTAGTATAGGACAGAACACTGAAGCTTTCTTT. The chain joins TRBV19 to TRBJ1-1, with D hard to call. This CDR3 has 13 residues. Germline-derived CDR1 and CDR2 are LNHDA and SQIVND (reference sequence). V lost 1 base and J 1 base, leaving 4 bases between the germline ends.

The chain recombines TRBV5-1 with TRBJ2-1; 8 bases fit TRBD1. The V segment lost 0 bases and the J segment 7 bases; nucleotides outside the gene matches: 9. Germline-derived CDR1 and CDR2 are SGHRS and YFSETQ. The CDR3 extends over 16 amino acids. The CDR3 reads CASSLAGQGKMNEQFF. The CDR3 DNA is TGCGCCAGCAGCTTGGCCGGACAGGGTAAAATGAATGAGCAGTTCTTC.

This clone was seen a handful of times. The chain's CDR3 is CASRLDRVGAKNIQYF. The DNA of the CDR3 is TGTGCCAGCAGACTAGACAGGGTCGGGGCCAAAAACATTCAGTACTTC. The V gene is TRBV7-9, the J gene TRBJ2-4; 7 bases fit TRBD1. Germline-derived CDR1 and CDR2 are SEHNR and FQNEAQ (reference sequence). V was clipped by 6 bases and J by 1 base; unmatched bases: 9. There are 16 residues in the CDR3.

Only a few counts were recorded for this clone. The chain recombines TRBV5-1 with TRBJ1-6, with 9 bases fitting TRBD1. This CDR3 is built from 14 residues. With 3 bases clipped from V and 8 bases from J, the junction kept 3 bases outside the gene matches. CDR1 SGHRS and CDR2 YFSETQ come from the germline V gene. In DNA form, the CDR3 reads TGCGCCAGCAGCTCACAGGGGGCTGATTCACCCCTCCACTTT. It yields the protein CASSSQGADSPLHF.

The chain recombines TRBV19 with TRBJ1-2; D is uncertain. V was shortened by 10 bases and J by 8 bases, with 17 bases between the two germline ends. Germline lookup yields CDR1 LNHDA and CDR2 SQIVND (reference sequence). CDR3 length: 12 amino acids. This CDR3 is CATLAQKGGYTF. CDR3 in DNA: TGTGCCACTCTAGCCCAAAAAGGGGGCTACACCTTC.

CDR3 residues: CASSAASGGETQYF. In DNA form, the CDR3 reads TGTGCCAGCAGCGCAGCTAGCGGGGGAGAGACCCAGTACTTC. The chain combines TRBV9 with TRBJ2-5; 10 nucleotides match TRBD2. Germline CDR1 reads SGDLS; CDR2 reads YYNGEE. The CDR3 sequence is 14 residues long. V was pared by 3 bases and J by 4 bases, with 3 bases of the junction left unmatched.

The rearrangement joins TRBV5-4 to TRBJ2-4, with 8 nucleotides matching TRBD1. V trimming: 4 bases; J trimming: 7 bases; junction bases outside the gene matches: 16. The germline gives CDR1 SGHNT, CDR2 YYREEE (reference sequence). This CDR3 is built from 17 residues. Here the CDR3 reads CASSPKPGQALLNIQYF. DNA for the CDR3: TGTGCCAGCAGCCCTAAACCGGGACAGGCGTTGTTGAACATTCAGTACTTC.

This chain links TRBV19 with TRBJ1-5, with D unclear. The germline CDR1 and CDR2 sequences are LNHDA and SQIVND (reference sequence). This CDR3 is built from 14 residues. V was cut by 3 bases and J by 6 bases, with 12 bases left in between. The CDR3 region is CASSIGLRTQPQHF. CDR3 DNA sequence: TGTGCCAGTAGTATCGGTCTCCGTACTCAGCCCCAGCATTTT.

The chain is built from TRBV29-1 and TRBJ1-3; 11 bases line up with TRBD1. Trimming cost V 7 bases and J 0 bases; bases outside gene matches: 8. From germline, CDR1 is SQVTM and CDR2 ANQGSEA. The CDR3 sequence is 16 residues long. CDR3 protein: CSARTGGSSSGNTIYF. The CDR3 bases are TGCAGCGCTCGGACAGGGGGCTCCAGCTCTGGAAACACCATATATTTT.

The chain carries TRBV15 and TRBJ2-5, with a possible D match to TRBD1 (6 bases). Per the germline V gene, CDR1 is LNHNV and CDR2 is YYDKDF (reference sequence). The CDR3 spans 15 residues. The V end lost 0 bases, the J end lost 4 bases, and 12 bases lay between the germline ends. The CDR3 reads CATSRDTVTGETQYF. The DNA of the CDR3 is TGTGCCACCAGCAGAGATACGGTGACAGGAGAGACCCAGTACTTC.